These 2 T cell receptor beta chains came from one sample sequenced in a study of identical twins (dated by TCRdb to 2015 to 2016). Libraries were prepared through 5' RACE. Sequenced using an Illumina HiSeq 2000. TCRdb trimmed the raw reads at Q25, called clones with MiXCR and kept productive beta chains. A single entry per CDR3 protein holds the most common genes and DNA from its merged rows. The sample records about 900,000 distinct CDR3 sequences, approximately 13% of which are singletons. The ten top clones hold around 1.6% of the sample. The same sample was also studied in work on yellow fever vaccine responses in identical twins.

Sample: PBMCs. These receptors all come from a young woman in good health.

This clonotype has a handful of counts. The chain is built from TRBV12-3 or TRBV12-4 and TRBJ2-4; D uncertain. The CDR3 has 13 residues. V was shortened by 9 bases and J by 0 bases, with 9 bases between the two germline ends. CDR3 in amino acids: CASSQLAKNIQYF. Written as DNA, the CDR3 is TGTGCCAGTTCCCAGTTAGCCAAAAACATTCAGTACTTC.

This clonotype was detected ten times or more. The rearrangement uses TRBV4-1 and TRBJ1-4; no reliable D call. CDR3 length: 16 amino acids. V lost 5 bases and J lost 7, with 20 bases in between. In germline, CDR1 is MGHRA, CDR2 YSYEKL. DNA of the CDR3: TGCGCCAGCAGCATTTTATATGGGATGATAGGTGAAAAACTGTTTTTT. Protein product: CASSILYGMIGEKLFF.